The 14 T cell receptor beta chains presented below share a single source sample, sequenced in a study of regulatory T cells in long-lasting Graves disease. The sample's time point: persistent/refractory GD, antithyroid drugs over 5 years with positive TRAb. Isolated PBMC RNA provided the starting material for the TCR library. Construction of TCR beta libraries relied on iRepertoire HTBI primers and on Arm-PCR targeting CDR3 regions. TCRdb analysed the multiplex PCR reads with MiXCR anew, one entry per CDR3 protein. The repertoire holds roughly 450,000 distinct CDR3 sequences, with less than 25% as singletons. The starting material was peripheral blood mononuclear cells (PBMCs), obtained when the disease was refractory, from a patient treated with antithyroid drugs. Source of these receptors: a female donor with Graves disease.

Many counts were recorded for this clonotype. The CDR3 sequence: CASSLTVKETQYF. The CDR3 coding sequence is TGTGCCAGCAGCTTAACAGTAAAAGAGACCCAGTACTTC. V and J are TRBV7-2 and TRBJ2-5; D ambiguous. Germline values: CDR1 SGHTA, CDR2 FQGNSA. The CDR3 contains 13 residues. Trimming removed 2 bases from V and 3 bases from J, with 7 bases in between. Variable domain in full (rest from reference TRBV7-2 and TRBJ2-5): GAGVSQSPSNKVTEKGKDVELRCDPISGHTALYWYRQSLGQGLEFLIYFQGNSAPDKSGLPSDRFSAERTGGSVSTLTIQRTQQEDSAVYLCASSLTVKETQYFGPGTRLLVL.

There are many counts of this clonotype. The chain uses TRBV28 and TRBJ1-5; D may be TRBD1 (6 bases). The ends were cut back, 6 bases at V and 6 bases at J, with 9 bases in the middle. The CDR3 totals 12 residues. Germline CDR1 and CDR2: MDHEN and SYDVKM. For the CDR3, the DNA is TGTGCCAGCAGACAGGGACCTCAGCCCCAGCATTTT. Its protein product is CASRQGPQPQHF.

This clonotype was found many times. The chain joins TRBV28 to TRBJ1-1; perhaps TRBD1 as D (6 bases). CDR3 size: 16 residues. Germline V lookup: CDR1 MDHEN, CDR2 SYDVKM. V was cut by 4 bases and J by 0 bases, with 15 bases left in between. In DNA, the CDR3 is TGTGCCAGCAGTTCCGGCCTCAGGGGACTGAACACTGAAGCTTTCTTT. Amino acid sequence: CASSSGLRGLNTEAFF. Full variable domain (remainder filled in from reference TRBV28 and TRBJ1-1): DVKVTQSSRYLVKRTGEKVFLECVQDMDHENMFWYRQDPGLGLRLIYFSYDVKMKEKGDIPEGYSVSREKKERFSLILESASTNQTSMYLCASSSGLRGLNTEAFFGQGTRLTVV.

Ten or more counts support this clonotype. The chain employs TRBV28 and TRBJ2-4; perhaps D is TRBD1 or TRBD2 (5 bases each). The CDR3 length is 12 residues. Germline lookup yields CDR1 MDHEN and CDR2 SYDVKM. The V gene lost 2 bases and the J gene lost 7 bases, with 6 bases spanning the gap. The CDR3 sequence is CASSLGDNIQYF. The CDR3 nucleotides are TGTGCCAGCAGTTTAGGGGACAACATTCAGTACTTC.

The gene calls are TRBV30 and TRBJ1-2, with a tentative D call TRBD1 (5 bases). This CDR3 region has 13 residues. The V end lost 0 bases, the J end lost 4 bases, and 9 bases lay between the germline ends. CDR1 and CDR2 (germline): GTSNPN, SVGIG (reference sequence). Here the CDR3 reads CAWSVWGSYGYTF. The DNA of the CDR3 is TGTGCCTGGAGTGTATGGGGGAGCTATGGCTACACCTTC.

The chain carries TRBV6-4 and TRBJ2-2; the match to TRBD2 covers 10 bases. The CDR3 extends over 17 amino acids. Per the germline V gene, CDR1 is MRHNA and CDR2 is SNTAGT. J was trimmed by 3 bases and V by 6 bases; bases with no gene match: 10. DNA of the CDR3: TGTGCCAGCAGGCTAGCGGGGGCTACAGGGGACACCGGGGAGCTGTTTTTT. This translates into CASRLAGATGDTGELFF.

This clonotype was seen at least ten times. This chain uses TRBV28 with TRBJ1-6, with 8 bases that match TRBD1. Germline lookup yields CDR1 MDHEN and CDR2 SYDVKM. Trimming at V came to 5 bases and at J to 4 bases, leaving 4 bases not matched to a gene. The CDR3 has 15 amino acids. CDR3 protein: CASSPDRGYNSPLHF. CDR3 bases: TGTGCCAGCAGTCCAGACAGGGGATATAATTCACCCCTCCACTTT.

In this sample, this clonotype turned up many times. This sequence joins TRBV12-3 or TRBV12-4 and TRBJ1-2; 7 nucleotides line up with TRBD1. The junction had 6 bases not matched to a gene; V was cut back by 6 bases and J by 2 bases. The CDR3 sequence is 14 residues long. CDR3 protein: CASSTGTENYGYTF. The CDR3 region has the DNA TGTGCCAGCAGCACCGGGACAGAAAACTATGGCTACACCTTC.

In this sample, this clonotype turned up a few times. The chain links TRBV20-1 to TRBJ1-1; tentatively, D is TRBD1 (5 bases). Germline CDR1 reads DFQATT; CDR2 reads SNEGSKA (reference sequence). The V gene lost 3 bases and the J gene lost 7 bases, with 21 bases spanning the gap. The CDR3 is 15 residues long. The CDR3 region is CSARAGHGGKVEAFF. In DNA form, the CDR3 reads TGCAGTGCTAGGGCAGGGCACGGGGGAAAAGTTGAAGCTTTCTTT.

Here the CDR3 reads CATSDLIGPRDTGELFF. CDR3 in DNA: TGTGCCACCAGTGATTTGATCGGACCGAGGGACACCGGGGAGCTGTTTTTT. The chain is built from TRBV24-1 and TRBJ2-2, with D possibly matching TRBD2 (5 bases). Trimming stripped 0 bases from V and 3 bases from J, with 13 bases between. The germline CDR1 and CDR2 sequences are KGHDR and SFDVKD. There are 17 residues in the CDR3.

The chain has TRBV14 and TRBJ2-7; D is possibly TRBD1 (6 bases). Trimming took 0 bases from V and 5 from J, leaving 8 bases between them. Looked up from germline, CDR1 is SGHDN and CDR2 is FVKESK. CDR3 length: 13 residues. The CDR3 here is CASSQDPGDEQYF. The CDR3 nucleotides are TGTGCCAGCAGCCAAGACCCAGGGGACGAGCAGTACTTC.

The chain uses TRBV11-2 and TRBJ2-2, with D possibly TRBD2 on 6 matching bases. The V gene's germline CDR1 is SGHAT and CDR2 FQNNGV. This CDR3 contains 16 residues. Deletions cut 5 bases from V and 4 bases from J, with 17 bases between. The CDR3 is CASSRARDSLTGELFF. The CDR3 region has the DNA TGTGCCAGCAGCCGGGCCCGGGACTCACTCACCGGGGAGCTGTTTTTT.

This clonotype has more than one count but fewer than ten. The genes are TRBV7-9 and TRBJ2-7; possible D gene TRBD1, 6 bases. V shed 4 bases and J shed 9 bases, with 10 bases lying between them. Germline loops: CDR1 SEHNR, CDR2 FQNEAQ (reference sequence). The CDR3 has 11 amino acids. CDR3 nucleotides: TGTGCCAGCAGCTCCGACAGGCTGCAGTACTTC. Translation gives CASSSDRLQYF.

This clonotype has a count of ten or more. The rearrangement links TRBV6-1 to TRBJ1-1, with 9 bases aligning to TRBD1. This CDR3 spans 16 amino acids. Germline V gives CDR1 MNHNS, CDR2 SASEGT. With 6 bases clipped from V and 4 bases from J, the junction kept 12 bases outside the gene matches. CDR3 sequence (DNA): TGTGCCAGCAGCCTAACAGGGGGCTACGAGGGCACTGAAGCTTTCTTT. This gives the protein CASSLTGGYEGTEAFF.